This TCR beta chain was identified in a study of beta chain features in type 1 diabetes. The wider study: The number of sorted cells examined across all samples was around 99 million.

Concerning this clone: Its antigen is still unknown. Other DNA sequences in this sample translate to the same CDR3.

Trimming took off 2 bases at V and 6 bases at J, with 5 bases between the two ends. CDR3 size: 11 residues. Germline CDR1 is MDHEN and CDR2 is SYDVKM. Reverse transcription of all isolated RNA meant that expressed TCRB transcripts were sequenced. Measured with immunoSEQ multiplex PCR; TCRdb has only the in-frame clones, and not every one. The table has under 850,000 clones, roughly an eighth seen once. Findings of the study overall: The naive, central memory and Treg TCRB repertoires showed an apparent similarity that was greater among patients than among healthy donors. Patients with type 1 diabetes carried fewer insertions and had more deletions at their VDJ junctions. Within each of all four CD4+ subsets, Type 1 diabetes patients had TCRB CDR3s that were moderately but significantly shorter.

The chain uses TRBV28 and TRBJ2-7; unclear D gene. Material for sequencing was naive CD4+ T cells from blood. This TCR derives from a man aged 18 to 29 with type 1 diabetes. The CDR3 spells CASSLPGEQYF. Written as DNA, the CDR3 is TGTGCCAGCAGTTTACCCGGCGAGCAGTACTTC.